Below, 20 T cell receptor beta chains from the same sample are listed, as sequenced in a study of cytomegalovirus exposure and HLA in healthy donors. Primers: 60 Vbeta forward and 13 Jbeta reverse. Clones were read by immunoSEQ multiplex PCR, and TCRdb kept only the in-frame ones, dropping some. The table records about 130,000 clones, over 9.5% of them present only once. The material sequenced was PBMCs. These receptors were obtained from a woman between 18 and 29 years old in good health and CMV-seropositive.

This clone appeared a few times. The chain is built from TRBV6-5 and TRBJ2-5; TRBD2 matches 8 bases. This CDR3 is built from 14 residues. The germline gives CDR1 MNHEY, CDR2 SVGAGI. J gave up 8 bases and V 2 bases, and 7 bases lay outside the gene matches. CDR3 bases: TGTGCCAGCAGTTACAGCCTAGCGGGTACCACCCAGTACTTC. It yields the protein CASSYSLAGTTQYF.

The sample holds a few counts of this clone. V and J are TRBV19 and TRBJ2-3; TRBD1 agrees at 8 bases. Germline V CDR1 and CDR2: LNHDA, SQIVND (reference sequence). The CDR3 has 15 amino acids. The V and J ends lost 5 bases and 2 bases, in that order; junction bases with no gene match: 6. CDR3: CASSPRTGITDTQYF. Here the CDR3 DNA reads TGTGCCAGTAGTCCCCGGACAGGGATCACAGATACGCAGTATTTT.

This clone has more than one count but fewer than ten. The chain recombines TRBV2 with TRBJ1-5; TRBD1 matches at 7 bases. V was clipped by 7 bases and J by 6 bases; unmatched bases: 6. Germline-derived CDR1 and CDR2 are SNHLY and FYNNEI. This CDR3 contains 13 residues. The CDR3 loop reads CASKQGWVQPQHF. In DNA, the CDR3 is TGTGCCAGCAAACAGGGGTGGGTTCAGCCCCAGCATTTT. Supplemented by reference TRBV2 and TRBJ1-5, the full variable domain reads EPEVTQTPSHQVTQMGQEVILRCVPISNHLYFYWYRQILGQKVEFLVSFYNNEISEKSEIFDDQFSVERPDGSNFTLKIRSTKLEDSAMYFCASKQGWVQPQHFGDGTRLSIL.

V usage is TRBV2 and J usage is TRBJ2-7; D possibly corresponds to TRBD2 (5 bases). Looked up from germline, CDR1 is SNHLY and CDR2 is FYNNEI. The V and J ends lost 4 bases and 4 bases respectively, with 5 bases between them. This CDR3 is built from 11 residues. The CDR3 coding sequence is TGTGCCAGCAGTGGAGGGTACGAGCAGTACTTC. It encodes CASSGGYEQYF.

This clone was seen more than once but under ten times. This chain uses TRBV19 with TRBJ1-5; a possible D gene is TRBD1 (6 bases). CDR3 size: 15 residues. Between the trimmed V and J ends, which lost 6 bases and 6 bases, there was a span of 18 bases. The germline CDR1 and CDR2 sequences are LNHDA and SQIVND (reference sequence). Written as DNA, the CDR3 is TGTGCCAGTAGCCTAACAATAGGGGGAACTCAGCCCCAGCATTTT. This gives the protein CASSLTIGGTQPQHF.

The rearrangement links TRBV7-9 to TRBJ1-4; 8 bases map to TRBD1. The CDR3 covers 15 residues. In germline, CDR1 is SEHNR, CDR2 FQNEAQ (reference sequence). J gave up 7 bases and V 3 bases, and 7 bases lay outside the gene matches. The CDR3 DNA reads TGTGCCAGCAGCTTCCAGGGGGCGGGCGGTGAAAAACTGTTTTTT. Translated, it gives CASSFQGAGGEKLFF.

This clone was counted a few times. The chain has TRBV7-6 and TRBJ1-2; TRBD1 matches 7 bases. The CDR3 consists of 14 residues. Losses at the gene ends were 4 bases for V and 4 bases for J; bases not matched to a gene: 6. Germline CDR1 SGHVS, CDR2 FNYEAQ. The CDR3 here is CASSSTGSIYGYTF. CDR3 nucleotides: TGTGCCAGCAGCTCGACAGGGTCGATCTATGGCTACACCTTC.

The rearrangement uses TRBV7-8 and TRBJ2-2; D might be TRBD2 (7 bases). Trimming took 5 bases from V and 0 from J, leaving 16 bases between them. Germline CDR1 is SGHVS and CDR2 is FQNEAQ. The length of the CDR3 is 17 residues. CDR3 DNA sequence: TGTGCCAGCAGCCCCCTGGGGGGGCCCCCGAACACCGGGGAGCTGTTTTTT. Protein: CASSPLGGPPNTGELFF.

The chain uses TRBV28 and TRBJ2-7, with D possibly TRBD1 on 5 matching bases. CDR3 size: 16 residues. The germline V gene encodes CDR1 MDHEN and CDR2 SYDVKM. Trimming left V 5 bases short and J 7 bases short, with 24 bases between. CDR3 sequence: CASSRLHTGPLGEQYF. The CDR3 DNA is TGTGCCAGCAGTCGGTTACATACAGGCCCCCTCGGGGAGCAGTACTTC.

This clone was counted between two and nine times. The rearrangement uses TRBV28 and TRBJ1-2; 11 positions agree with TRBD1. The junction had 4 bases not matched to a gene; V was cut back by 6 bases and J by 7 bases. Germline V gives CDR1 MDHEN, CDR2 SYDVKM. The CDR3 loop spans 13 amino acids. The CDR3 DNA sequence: TGTGCCAGCAGCTACGGGACAGGGGGTGGCTACACCTTC. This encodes CASSYGTGGGYTF.

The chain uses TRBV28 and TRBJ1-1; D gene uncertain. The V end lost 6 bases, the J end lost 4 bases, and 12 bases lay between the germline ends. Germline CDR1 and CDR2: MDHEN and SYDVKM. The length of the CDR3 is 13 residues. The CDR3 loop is CASRRLEPTEAFF. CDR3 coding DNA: TGTGCCAGCAGAAGGTTGGAGCCCACTGAAGCTTTCTTT.

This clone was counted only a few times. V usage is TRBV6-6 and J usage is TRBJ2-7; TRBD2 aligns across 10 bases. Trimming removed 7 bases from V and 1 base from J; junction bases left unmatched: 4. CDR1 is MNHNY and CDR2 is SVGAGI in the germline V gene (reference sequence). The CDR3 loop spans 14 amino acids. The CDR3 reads CASNGLAASYEQYF. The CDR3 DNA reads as TGTGCCAGCAACGGACTAGCGGCATCCTACGAGCAGTACTTC.

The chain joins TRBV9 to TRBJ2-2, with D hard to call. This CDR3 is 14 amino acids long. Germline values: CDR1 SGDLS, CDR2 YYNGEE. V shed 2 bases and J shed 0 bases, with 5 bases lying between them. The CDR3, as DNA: TGTGCCAGCAGCGTTTATACGAACACCGGGGAGCTGTTTTTT. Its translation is CASSVYTNTGELFF.

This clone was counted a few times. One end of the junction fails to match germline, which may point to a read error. The CDR3 reads CASSLGDRVDGCTF. CDR3 nucleotides: TGTGCCAGTAGTCTGGGGGACAGGGTGGATGGCTGCACCTTC. The gene calls are TRBV19 and TRBJ1-2; 9 positions agree with TRBD1. CDR3 size: 14 residues. Germline V gene lookup returns CDR1 LNHDA and CDR2 SQIVND (reference sequence).

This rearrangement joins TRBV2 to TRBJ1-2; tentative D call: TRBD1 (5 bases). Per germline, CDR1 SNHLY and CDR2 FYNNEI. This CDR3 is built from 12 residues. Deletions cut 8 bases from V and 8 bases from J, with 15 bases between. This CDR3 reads CASAWTEGGYTF. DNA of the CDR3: TGTGCCAGCGCTTGGACGGAGGGGGGCTACACCTTC. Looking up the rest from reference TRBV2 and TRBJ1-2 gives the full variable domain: EPEVTQTPSHQVTQMGQEVILRCVPISNHLYFYWYRQILGQKVEFLVSFYNNEISEKSEIFDDQFSVERPDGSNFTLKIRSTKLEDSAMYFCASAWTEGGYTFGSGTRLTVV.

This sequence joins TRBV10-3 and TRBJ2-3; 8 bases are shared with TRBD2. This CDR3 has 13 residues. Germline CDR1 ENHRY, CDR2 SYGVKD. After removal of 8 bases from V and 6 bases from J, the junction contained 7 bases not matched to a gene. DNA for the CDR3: TGTGCCATCGGTCCAGCGGGAGTGGATACGCAGTATTTT. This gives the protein CAIGPAGVDTQYF.

The CDR3 DNA reads TGTGCCAGCCGGGCGGGAGTGGGCACCGGGGAGCTGTTTTTT. As protein: CASRAGVGTGELFF. This sequence joins TRBV6-5 and TRBJ2-2, with 7 bases that match TRBD2. The V gene's germline CDR1 is MNHEY and CDR2 SVGAGI. The CDR3 runs to 14 residues. The ends lost 8 bases at V and 4 bases at J; junction bases unmatched: 7.

The CDR3 region has the DNA TGCAGCGTTGCGGCGGGAGAGCCCTACGAGCAGTACTTC. As protein: CSVAAGEPYEQYF. V usage is TRBV29-1 and J usage is TRBJ2-7; 7 nucleotides line up with TRBD2. J lost 2 bases, V lost 4 bases, and 5 bases had no gene match. Germline V gene lookup returns CDR1 SQVTM and CDR2 ANQGSEA. This CDR3 region has 13 residues.

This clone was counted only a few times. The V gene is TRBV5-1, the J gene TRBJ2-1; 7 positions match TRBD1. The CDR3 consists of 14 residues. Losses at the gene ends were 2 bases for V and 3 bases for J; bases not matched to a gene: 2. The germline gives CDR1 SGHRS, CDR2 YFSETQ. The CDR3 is CASSFRDSYNEQFF. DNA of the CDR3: TGCGCCAGCAGCTTCCGGGACAGCTACAATGAGCAGTTCTTC.

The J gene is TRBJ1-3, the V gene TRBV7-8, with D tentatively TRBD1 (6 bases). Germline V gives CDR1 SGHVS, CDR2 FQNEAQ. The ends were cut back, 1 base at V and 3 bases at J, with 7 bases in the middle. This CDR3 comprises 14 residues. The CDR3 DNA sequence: TGTGCCAGCAGCTTAGAGGGGGTTGGAAACACCATATATTTT. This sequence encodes CASSLEGVGNTIYF.